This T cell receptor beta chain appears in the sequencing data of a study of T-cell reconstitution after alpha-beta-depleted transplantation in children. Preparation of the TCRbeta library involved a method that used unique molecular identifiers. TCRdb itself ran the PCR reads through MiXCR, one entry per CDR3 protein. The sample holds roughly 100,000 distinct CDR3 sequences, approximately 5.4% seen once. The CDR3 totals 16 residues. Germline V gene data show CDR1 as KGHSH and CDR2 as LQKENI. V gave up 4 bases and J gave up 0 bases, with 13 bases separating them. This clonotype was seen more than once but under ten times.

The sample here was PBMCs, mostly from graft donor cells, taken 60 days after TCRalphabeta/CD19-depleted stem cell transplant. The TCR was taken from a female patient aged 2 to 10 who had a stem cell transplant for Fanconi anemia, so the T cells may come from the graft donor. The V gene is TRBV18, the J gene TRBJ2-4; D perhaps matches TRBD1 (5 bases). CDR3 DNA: TGTGCCAGCTCACACACACAGGAACTAGCCAAAAACATTCAGTACTTC. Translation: CASSHTQELAKNIQYF. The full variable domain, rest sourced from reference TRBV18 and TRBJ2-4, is NAGVMQNPRHLVRRRGQEARLRCSPMKGHSHVYWYRQLPEEGLKFMVYLQKENIIDESGMPKERFSAEFPKEGPSILRIQQVVRGDSAAYFCASSHTQELAKNIQYFGAGTRLSVL.